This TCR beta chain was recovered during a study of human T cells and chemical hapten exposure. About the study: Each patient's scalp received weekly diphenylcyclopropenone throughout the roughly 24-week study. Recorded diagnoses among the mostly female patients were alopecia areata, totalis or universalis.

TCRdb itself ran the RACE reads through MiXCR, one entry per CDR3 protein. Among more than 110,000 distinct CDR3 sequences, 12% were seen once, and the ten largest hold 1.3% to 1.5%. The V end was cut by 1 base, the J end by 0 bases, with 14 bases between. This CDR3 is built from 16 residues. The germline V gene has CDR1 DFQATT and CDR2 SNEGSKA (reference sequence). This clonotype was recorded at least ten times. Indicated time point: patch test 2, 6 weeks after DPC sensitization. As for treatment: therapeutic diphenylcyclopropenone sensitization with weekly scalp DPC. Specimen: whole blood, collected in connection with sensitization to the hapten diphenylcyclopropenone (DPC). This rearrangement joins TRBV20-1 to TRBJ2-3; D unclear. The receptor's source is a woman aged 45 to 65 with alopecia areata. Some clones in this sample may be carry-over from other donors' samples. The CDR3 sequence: CSARVTWDRSTDTQYF. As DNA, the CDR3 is TGCAGTGCTAGAGTTACGTGGGATCGGAGCACAGATACGCAGTATTTT.